The 30 T cell receptor beta chains listed next were all sequenced from one sample in a study of blood T cell repertoires in COVID-19. Clones were read by immunoSEQ multiplex PCR, and TCRdb kept only the in-frame ones, dropping some. The sample has about 240,000 clones; 85% to 90% are singletons. Sequences were obtained from peripheral blood. The receptors come from a woman in her seventies with active or convalescent COVID-19.

The V and J genes are TRBV3-1 (or the pseudogene TRBV3-2) and TRBJ1-2, with D unclear. This CDR3 comprises 13 residues. From germline, CDR1 is LGHDT and CDR2 YNNKEL (reference sequence). V lost 1 base to trimming and J lost 5 bases, with 8 bases between them. The CDR3 DNA sequence: TGTGCCAGCAGCCAAGGCCGTGAGTATGGCTACACCTTC. It yields the protein CASSQGREYGYTF.

This chain links TRBV4-3 with TRBJ1-5; D is unresolved. Trimming pared 1 base from V and 0 bases from J, leaving 13 bases between. The CDR3 sequence is 17 residues long. Germline V gene sequence: CDR1 LGHNA, CDR2 YSLEER. CDR3 nucleotide sequence: TGCGCCAGCAGCCAAGCCCGAGGCGTGGATAGCAATCAGCCCCAGCATTTT. Amino acids: CASSQARGVDSNQPQHF.

The rearrangement uses TRBV6-5 and TRBJ2-7; 7 bases are shared with TRBD1. V trimming: 6 bases; J trimming: 13 bases; junction bases outside the gene matches: 18. The length of the CDR3 is 14 residues. Germline V CDR1 and CDR2: MNHEY, SVGAGI. Written as DNA, the CDR3 is TGTGCCAGCAGATCTACTCGACAGGGCGTGAAGATTTACTTC. Translation gives CASRSTRQGVKIYF.

This chain joins TRBV19 and TRBJ1-5; 7 bases are a match to TRBD1. Germline CDR1 LNHDA, CDR2 SQIVND (reference sequence). The CDR3 totals 15 residues. V dropped 9 bases and J dropped 0; count of bases not matched to a gene: 8. As DNA, the CDR3 is TGTGCCAGCGACACAGGGGTTTTTAGCAATCAGCCCCAGCATTTT. It translates to CASDTGVFSNQPQHF.

The chain joins TRBV4-1 to TRBJ1-6; D not certain. Germline lookup yields CDR1 MGHRA and CDR2 YSYEKL. Deletions cut 1 base from V and 8 bases from J, with 12 bases between. CDR3 length: 15 amino acids. The CDR3 region has the DNA TGCGCCAGCAGCCAAGGGGGAAGGAGGGATTCACCCCTCCACTTT. Protein product: CASSQGGRRDSPLHF.

The V call is TRBV7-9, the J call TRBJ1-3; no clear D gene. V lost 5 bases to trimming and J lost 4 bases, with 9 bases between them. The CDR3 has 13 amino acids. Germline V CDR1 and CDR2: SEHNR, FQNEAQ (reference sequence). The CDR3 DNA reads as TGTGCCAGCAGCCTAGACAAAGGAAACACCATATATTTT. Its protein product is CASSLDKGNTIYF.

The chain recombines TRBV4-3 with TRBJ2-1, with D perhaps TRBD2 (5 bases). Trimming took 0 bases from V and 1 from J, leaving 10 bases between them. Looked up from germline, CDR1 is LGHNA and CDR2 is YSLEER. The CDR3 length is 16 residues. CDR3 DNA sequence: TGCGCCAGCAGCCAAGAAGTCGAGGGTTCCTACAATGAGCAGTTCTTC. Its protein product is CASSQEVEGSYNEQFF.

The chain carries TRBV29-1 and TRBJ1-1; D may be TRBD1 (5 bases). Trimming shortened V by 8 bases and J by 1 base, and 17 bases separated the two germline ends. This CDR3 comprises 14 residues. Germline V gives CDR1 SQVTM, CDR2 ANQGSEA. The CDR3 reads CSTCPRGPNTEAFF. CDR3 nucleotide sequence: TGCAGCACCTGCCCGCGGGGACCGAACACTGAAGCTTTCTTT.

V and J are TRBV18 and TRBJ1-3; the match to TRBD1 covers 10 bases. The germline CDR1 and CDR2 sequences are KGHSH and LQKENI. J was trimmed by 2 bases and V by 3 bases; bases with no gene match: 4. The CDR3 runs 16 residues. This CDR3 is CASSPGTGVAGNTIYF. The DNA for the CDR3 is TGTGCCAGCTCACCTGGGACAGGGGTTGCTGGAAACACCATATATTTT. The complete variable domain, with remaining parts taken from reference TRBV18 and TRBJ1-3, reads NAGVMQNPRHLVRRRGQEARLRCSPMKGHSHVYWYRQLPEEGLKFMVYLQKENIIDESGMPKERFSAEFPKEGPSILRIQQVVRGDSAAYFCASSPGTGVAGNTIYFGEGSWLTVV.

V and J are TRBV12-5 and TRBJ1-3; D possibly corresponds to TRBD1 (5 bases). Trimming cost V 6 bases and J 0 bases, with 12 bases left between them. The CDR3 totals 15 residues. Germline CDR1 and CDR2: LGHNT and FRNRAP. In DNA form, the CDR3 reads TGTGCTAGTGGCCTAGGGGTTGGCTCTGGAAACACCATATATTTT. Amino acids: CASGLGVGSGNTIYF.

This chain uses TRBV6-2 or TRBV6-3 with TRBJ1-4, with a tentative D call TRBD1 (5 bases). Trimming removed 1 base at V and 10 bases at J, with 19 bases between. This CDR3 comprises 16 residues. Germline CDR1 and CDR2: MNHEY and SVGEGT. The CDR3 spells CASSYLGGVTSGKLFF. CDR3 bases: TGTGCCAGCAGTTACTTAGGAGGGGTGACGTCGGGAAAACTGTTTTTT.

This sequence joins TRBV10-3 and TRBJ1-1; D might be TRBD1 (5 bases). The CDR3 runs 15 residues. Trimming took 9 bases from V and 5 from J, leaving 22 bases between them. Germline assignment: CDR1 ENHRY and CDR2 SYGVKD. The CDR3 DNA follows: TGTGCCATAAGCGAGCGGGGGTCAAGTGGAACTGAAGCTTTCTTT. This codes for CAISERGSSGTEAFF.

This clone was seen just once. The rearrangement joins TRBV14 to TRBJ1-2; TRBD1 aligns across 12 bases. The germline V gene has CDR1 SGHDN and CDR2 FVKESK. The trim removed 4 bases at V and 7 bases at J, leaving 4 bases unmatched. The CDR3 consists of 14 residues. In DNA, the CDR3 is TGTGCCAGCAGCCCAGGGACAGGGGGCTTTGGCTACACCTTC. This gives the protein CASSPGTGGFGYTF.

The chain combines TRBV21-1 with TRBJ1-5; TRBD1 is taken as the D call from the table, unchecked against the DNA. TRBV21-1 has pseudogene status. This CDR3 is built from 17 residues. As DNA, the CDR3 is TGTGCCAGCAGCAAAGCCGTATCGGACATTCTACCTCAGCCCCAGCATTTT. This translates into CASSKAVSDILPQPQHF.

The chain employs TRBV5-4 and TRBJ2-7; 13 nucleotides agree with TRBD2. V lost 4 bases, J lost 2 bases, and 3 bases stayed unmatched. CDR1 and CDR2 (germline): SGHNT, YYREEE (reference sequence). The length of the CDR3 is 15 residues. CDR3 residues: CASSPTSGGAYEQYF. The CDR3 DNA reads TGTGCCAGCAGCCCAACTAGCGGGGGGGCCTACGAGCAGTACTTC.

This sequence joins TRBV7-9 and TRBJ2-5; a possible D gene is TRBD2 (5 bases). This CDR3 has 13 amino acids. In germline, CDR1 is SEHNR, CDR2 FQNEAQ (reference sequence). Trimming took off 5 bases at V and 2 bases at J, with 9 bases between the two ends. CDR3 coding DNA: TGTGCCAGCAGCCCTAGCCGGCAAGAGACCCAGTACTTC. Its protein product is CASSPSRQETQYF.

J is TRBJ2-1 and V is TRBV5-1; 8 bases are a match to TRBD2. J was trimmed by 5 bases and V by 0 bases; bases with no gene match: 1. CDR3 length: 14 residues. Germline values: CDR1 SGHRS, CDR2 YFSETQ. CDR3 DNA sequence: TGCGCCAGCAGCTTGGCACTAGCGGACAATGAGCAGTTCTTC. Translated, it gives CASSLALADNEQFF. The variable domain in full, completed from reference TRBV5-1 and TRBJ2-1, reads KAGVTQTPRYLIKTRGQQVTLSCSPISGHRSVSWYQQTPGQGLQFLFEYFSETQRNKGNFPGRFSGRQFSNSRSEMNVSTLELGDSALYLCASSLALADNEQFFGPGTRLTVL.

This clone was found a few times. V and J are TRBV14 and TRBJ2-4; 9 bases map to TRBD2. There are 16 residues in the CDR3. The trim removed 0 bases at V and 9 bases at J, leaving 9 bases unmatched. Germline CDR1 is SGHDN and CDR2 is FVKESK. CDR3: CASSQDKRGAAGIQYF. The CDR3 nucleotides are TGTGCCAGCAGCCAAGATAAGCGGGGGGCGGCCGGCATTCAGTACTTC.

The rearrangement links TRBV6-5 to TRBJ2-5; 7 nucleotides line up with TRBD2. After removal of 5 bases from V and 6 bases from J, the junction contained 9 bases not matched to a gene. This CDR3 comprises 14 residues. Germline loops: CDR1 MNHEY, CDR2 SVGAGI. The CDR3 sequence is CASSPWEGVKTQYF. The CDR3 DNA sequence: TGTGCCAGCAGTCCTTGGGAGGGAGTGAAGACCCAGTACTTC.

With respect to this clone: Other DNA sequences in the sample encode the same CDR3. The V gene is TRBV6-2 or TRBV6-3, the J gene TRBJ1-2; no clear D gene. The ends were cut back, 3 bases at V and 4 bases at J, with 6 bases in the middle. The CDR3 has 12 amino acids. Germline loops: CDR1 MNHEY, CDR2 SVGEGT. CDR3 sequence (DNA): TGTGCCAGCAGTTATCGGGGCTATGGCTACACCTTC. Translated, it gives CASSYRGYGYTF.

This chain links TRBV6-4 with TRBJ2-2; 14 bases line up with TRBD2. This CDR3 spans 17 amino acids. The junction had 5 bases not matched to a gene; V was cut back by 6 bases and J by 2 bases. Germline-derived CDR1 and CDR2 are MRHNA and SNTAGT. Here the CDR3 DNA reads TGTGCCAGCAGCCTGACTAGCGGGGGGGCCAACACCGGGGAGCTGTTTTTT. Protein product: CASSLTSGGANTGELFF.

The chain carries TRBV6-5 and TRBJ2-1, with 8 bases lining up with TRBD2. J lost 2 bases, V lost 8 bases, and 8 bases had no gene match. The germline V gene encodes CDR1 MNHEY and CDR2 SVGAGI. CDR3 length equals 15 residues. The CDR3 loop is CASGPSGGAYNEQFF. In DNA form, the CDR3 reads TGTGCCAGCGGGCCAAGCGGGGGTGCCTACAATGAGCAGTTCTTC.

The J gene is TRBJ1-1, the V gene TRBV12-3 or TRBV12-4, with D tentatively TRBD1 (5 bases). Trimming removed 7 bases at V and 1 base at J, with 7 bases between. This CDR3 comprises 12 residues. The CDR3 region has the DNA TGTGCCAGCAAAGACAGGAACACTGAAGCTTTCTTT. Its protein product is CASKDRNTEAFF.

V gene TRBV3-1 (or the pseudogene TRBV3-2) combines with J gene TRBJ1-2; D unclear. Germline loops: CDR1 LGHDT, CDR2 YNNKEL (reference sequence). The CDR3 covers 15 residues. V gave up 4 bases and J gave up 6 bases, with 18 bases separating them. The DNA of the CDR3 is TGTGCCAGCAGCCTACCGACCTCAGGTACGCATGGCTACACCTTC. Protein: CASSLPTSGTHGYTF.

The chain recombines TRBV6-5 with TRBJ1-1; D ambiguous. V was clipped by 6 bases and J by 3 bases, with 11 bases between them. Germline V CDR1 and CDR2: MNHEY, SVGAGI. The CDR3 covers 13 residues. For the CDR3, the DNA is TGTGCCAGCAGCGCCTTGAGGGACACTGAAGCTTTCTTT. The encoded protein is CASSALRDTEAFF.

This rearrangement joins TRBV6-5 to TRBJ2-1, with 16 bases that match TRBD2. Germline values: CDR1 MNHEY, CDR2 SVGAGI. Trimming at V came to 4 bases and at J to 10 bases, leaving 7 bases not matched to a gene. The CDR3 loop spans 16 amino acids. The CDR3 protein is CASSSLGLAGGREQFF. The DNA of the CDR3 is TGTGCCAGCAGTTCATTGGGACTAGCGGGGGGGCGGGAGCAGTTCTTC.

This sequence joins TRBV24-1 and TRBJ1-6, with D uncertain. The CDR3 spans 14 residues. CDR1 KGHDR and CDR2 SFDVKD come from the germline V gene. The germline V and J ends were trimmed by 4 bases and 10 bases, with 13 bases remaining between them. The CDR3, as DNA: TGTGCCACCAGTGAAACGAGAGGCTGGTCACCCCTCCACTTT. It specifies CATSETRGWSPLHF.

CDR3 amino acids: CASTREGGRMNTEAFF. CDR3 nucleotide sequence: TGTGCCAGTACCCGGGAAGGAGGCAGAATGAACACTGAAGCTTTCTTT. The chain couples TRBV19 to TRBJ1-1; D gene ambiguous. The CDR3 extends over 16 amino acids. The V end lost 7 bases, the J end lost 0 bases, and 18 bases lay between the germline ends. Germline V gene sequence: CDR1 LNHDA, CDR2 SQIVND (reference sequence).

The CDR3 region is CASSLGRGSGGYTF. The DNA of the CDR3 is TGTGCCAGCAGCTTAGGCAGGGGGTCTGGTGGCTACACCTTC. This chain connects TRBV7-2 to TRBJ1-2; 7 bases map to TRBD1. Unmatched junction bases numbered 6, after V lost 1 base and J lost 7 bases. Germline lookup yields CDR1 SGHTA and CDR2 FQGNSA. The CDR3 has 14 amino acids.

The chain carries TRBV12-3 or TRBV12-4 and TRBJ1-2, with 7 bases identical to TRBD1. Losses at the gene ends were 8 bases for V and 5 bases for J; bases not matched to a gene: 8. The CDR3 is made up of 13 amino acids. CDR3 loop: CASSTSRGYGYTF. DNA for the CDR3: TGTGCCAGCTCCACGAGCAGGGGGTATGGCTACACCTTC.